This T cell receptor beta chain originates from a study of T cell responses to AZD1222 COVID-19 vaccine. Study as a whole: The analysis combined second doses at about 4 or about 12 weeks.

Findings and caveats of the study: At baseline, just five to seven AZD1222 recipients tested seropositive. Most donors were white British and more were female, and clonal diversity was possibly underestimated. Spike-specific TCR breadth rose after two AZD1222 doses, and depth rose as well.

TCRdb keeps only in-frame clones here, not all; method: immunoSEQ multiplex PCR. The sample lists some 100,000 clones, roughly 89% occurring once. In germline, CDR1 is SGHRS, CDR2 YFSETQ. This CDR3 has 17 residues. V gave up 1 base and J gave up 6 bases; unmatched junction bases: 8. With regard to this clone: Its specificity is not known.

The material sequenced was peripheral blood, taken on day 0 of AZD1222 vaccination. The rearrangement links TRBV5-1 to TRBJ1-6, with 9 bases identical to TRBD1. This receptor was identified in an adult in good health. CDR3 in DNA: TGCGCCAGCAGCTTGAATGATCTGGGACAGGGTAATTCACCCCTCCACTTT. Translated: CASSLNDLGQGNSPLHF.